The T cell receptor (beta chain) under discussion was sequenced for a study of a mutant IDH1 vaccine in newly diagnosed glioma. In regard to this clone: The antigen is unknown.

Regarding time point: week 35, safety follow-up. Vaccinated patients received 300 ug of mutant IDH1 20-mer peptide per dose, with topical imiquimod. The CDR3 contains 14 residues. Trimming took off 0 bases at V and 10 bases at J, with 14 bases between the two ends. Germline CDR1 reads SGHRS; CDR2 reads YFSETQ. Here immunoSEQ multiplex PCR was the method, and the copy in TCRdb shows in-frame clones only, minus some. The repertoire includes some 44,000 clones, about 80% of them detected once, and 4% to 5.5% sits in the top ten. The chain recombines TRBV5-1 with TRBJ2-1, with a possible D match to TRBD2 (6 bases). The sequencing used PBMCs, collected from a glioma patient whose treatment included an IDH1 peptide vaccine. The TCR comes from a woman in her 50s with glioma. CDR3 sequence: CASSLAEEGREQFF. The CDR3 DNA follows: TGCGCCAGCAGCTTGGCCGAGGAGGGTCGGGAGCAGTTCTTC.